Detailed here is one T cell receptor beta chain. The antigen is undetermined. The repertoire was sequenced with immunoSEQ multiplex PCR; TCRdb's copy has only in-frame clones and lacks some. The table includes about 83,000 clones, approximately 88% detected once. The data derive from a study of T cell responses to AZD1222 COVID-19 vaccine. Study findings and constraints: Nearly half of spike-specific TCRs reportedly target variant regions that are unmutated in the B.1.351 and B.1.1.7 variants. There were mostly white British donors and more females than males, and clonal diversity was possibly underestimated.

This material consisted of peripheral blood, taken on day 0 of MenACWY control vaccination. The clonotype comes from an adult in good health.

The CDR3 DNA is TGTGCCAGCAGCTTACTAGCGGCCACCGGGGAGCTGTTTTTT. Encoded protein: CASSLLAATGELFF. The V gene is TRBV7-9, the J gene TRBJ2-2, with 7 bases fitting TRBD2. The V segment lost 2 bases and the J segment 4 bases; nucleotides outside the gene matches: 1. The germline CDR1 and CDR2 sequences are SEHNR and FQNEAQ (reference sequence). The CDR3 totals 14 residues.